The present TCR beta chain was sequenced within a study of control samples from healthy donors and cancer patients. CDR3 length: 17 amino acids. The germline V gene encodes CDR1 WSHSY and CDR2 SAAADI. V lost 6 bases to trimming and J lost 4 bases; unmatched junction nucleotides: 10. The method was immunoSEQ multiplex PCR; TCRdb's version includes in-frame clones alone and lacks a portion of them. This sample yields 85,000 to 95,000 clones, of which approximately 90% are seen a single time; around 15% belongs to the top ten. V and J are TRBV10-2 and TRBJ1-5; 12 bases line up with TRBD1. The material sequenced was blood. The origin of this receptor is a woman between 65 and 79 years old in good health. The CDR3 spells CASRAGTGGAGNQPQHF. The CDR3 DNA reads as TGCGCCAGCAGGGCCGGGACAGGGGGCGCCGGGAATCAGCCCCAGCATTTT.